Following are 14 T cell receptor beta chains from one sample sequenced in a study of neurological immune-mediated disorders. TCRdb analysed the 5' RACE reads with MiXCR anew, one entry per CDR3 protein. The data contain around 65,000 distinct CDR3 sequences, roughly 4.9% of them seen just once; the ten biggest clones take up roughly 5%. What was sequenced was PBMCs. These receptors originate from a human donor with multiple sclerosis. The donor label of this sample is uncertain.

This clonotype appeared many times. This chain links TRBV6-6 with TRBJ1-5, with a possible D match to TRBD1 (5 bases). This CDR3 region has 16 residues. Looked up from germline, CDR1 is MNHNY and CDR2 is SVGAGI (reference sequence). Trimming removed 8 bases at V and 0 bases at J, with 17 bases between. CDR3 coding DNA: TGTGCCAGCGCCACTGGGGGGGTTTATAGCAATCAGCCCCAGCATTTT. It yields the protein CASATGGVYSNQPQHF.

This clonotype has ten or more counts. The genes are TRBV6-5 and TRBJ1-4, with 11 positions matching TRBD1. V lost 6 bases, J lost 8 bases, and 5 bases stayed unmatched. This CDR3 is 14 amino acids long. Germline CDR1 is MNHEY and CDR2 is SVGAGI. DNA for the CDR3: TGTGCCAGCAGGGACAGGGGGCCTTACGAAAAACTGTTTTTT. Translating gives CASRDRGPYEKLFF.

This clonotype has at least ten counts. CDR3 bases: TGTGCCAGCAGTCCCACCCTAGCTGCTCGCACAGATACGCAGTATTTT. Protein product: CASSPTLAARTDTQYF. This chain uses TRBV6-6 with TRBJ2-3; a weak D match, TRBD2 (5 bases). Trimming cost V 5 bases and J 1 base, with 16 bases left between them. The CDR3 covers 16 residues. Looked up from germline, CDR1 is MNHNY and CDR2 is SVGAGI (reference sequence).

This clonotype was detected ten times or more. The CDR3 nucleotides read TGCAGCGTTGAGGACTCCAGGGAAAAGGATGAGCAGTTCTTC. Residues: CSVEDSREKDEQFF. This chain uses TRBV29-1 with TRBJ2-1; D is possibly TRBD1 or TRBD2 (5 bases each). Germline lookup yields CDR1 SQVTM and CDR2 ANQGSEA. The CDR3 has 14 amino acids. V lost 3 bases and J lost 8, with 17 bases in between.

The sample holds many counts of this clonotype. CDR3 in amino acids: CSARPGAFNQPQHF. The CDR3 coding sequence is TGCAGTGCTAGACCCGGGGCGTTCAATCAGCCCCAGCATTTT. This sequence joins TRBV20-1 and TRBJ1-5; D may be TRBD1 (5 bases). The germline V and J ends were trimmed by 2 bases and 3 bases, with 11 bases remaining between them. CDR3 length equals 14 residues. Germline V gene sequence: CDR1 DFQATT, CDR2 SNEGSKA (reference sequence).

Of note for this clonotype: A much larger clone sits a single nucleotide away, making a read error possible. The chain recombines TRBV5-8 with TRBJ1-5, with a possible D match to TRBD1 (5 bases). Germline V gene data show CDR1 as SGHTS and CDR2 as YDEGEE. CDR3 length: 15 residues. The CDR3 DNA follows: TGTGCCAACAGCTTGGGTCCGACCGGGGGGCAGCCCCAGCATTTT. It is translated as CANSLGPTGGQPQHF.

This clonotype was counted at least ten times. The chain links TRBV14 to TRBJ1-3; D is uncertain. Trimming shortened V by 1 base and J by 4 bases, and 5 bases separated the two germline ends. This CDR3 has 13 residues. The germline CDR1 and CDR2 sequences are SGHDN and FVKESK. CDR3 coding DNA: TGTGCCAGCAGCCAAGTTCTCGGAAACACCATATATTTT. Its protein is CASSQVLGNTIYF.

This clonotype has at least ten counts. CDR3 amino acids: CASSLPGQGYDEQYF. The CDR3 DNA is TGTGCCAGCAGTCTGCCGGGACAGGGTTACGACGAGCAGTACTTC. The V and J genes are TRBV5-6 and TRBJ2-7; 9 nucleotides line up with TRBD1. There are 15 residues in the CDR3. Germline V gives CDR1 SGHDT, CDR2 YYEEEE. V was pared by 5 bases and J by 5 bases, with 11 bases of the junction left unmatched.

This chain links TRBV6-5 with TRBJ2-7; unclear D gene. V lost 5 bases, J lost 2 bases, and 13 bases lay in between. Germline V gives CDR1 MNHEY, CDR2 SVGAGI. The CDR3 has 14 residues. The CDR3 nucleotides read TGTGCCAGCAGTCCCACCAATTCACCCTACGAGCAGTACTTC. Protein: CASSPTNSPYEQYF.

This clonotype has a count of ten or more. The chain links TRBV5-1 to TRBJ2-1; 13 bases are shared with TRBD2. CDR3 size: 14 residues. The germline V gene encodes CDR1 SGHRS and CDR2 YFSETQ. Germline trimming cut 5 bases from V and 10 bases from J; bases unmatched to any gene: 6. DNA for the CDR3: TGCGCCAGCAGTCCGACTAGCGGGGGGATCGAGCAGTTCTTC. It is translated as CASSPTSGGIEQFF.

This clonotype was seen a handful of times. The CDR3 sequence: CASSLGGNRVSGYTF. The CDR3 DNA follows: TGTGCCAGCAGCTTAGGGGGAAACAGGGTCTCCGGCTACACCTTC. The chain uses TRBV7-2 and TRBJ1-2, with D tentatively TRBD1 (6 bases). CDR1 is SGHTA, CDR2 FQGNSA, per germline. The CDR3 is 15 residues long. The V gene lost 1 base and the J gene lost 8 bases, with 17 bases spanning the gap. The full variable domain, its missing parts supplied by reference TRBV7-2 and TRBJ1-2, is GAGVSQSPSNKVTEKGKDVELRCDPISGHTALYWYRQSLGQGLEFLIYFQGNSAPDKSGLPSDRFSAERTGGSVSTLTIQRTQQEDSAVYLCASSLGGNRVSGYTFGSGTRLTVV.

This clonotype has at least ten counts. V usage is TRBV3-1 and J usage is TRBJ2-3, with 8 bases fitting TRBD1. Germline loops: CDR1 LGHDT, CDR2 YNNKEL (reference sequence). This CDR3 spans 18 amino acids. J was trimmed by 1 base and V by 0 bases; bases with no gene match: 9. CDR3 amino acids: CASSQDVGGTGRTDTQYF. CDR3 sequence (DNA): TGTGCCAGCAGCCAAGATGTAGGGGGGACAGGCCGCACAGATACGCAGTATTTT.

This clonotype showed up many times. In DNA form, the CDR3 reads TGTGCCAGTTCTGTGAGCATTTCCTACGAGCAGTACTTC. Translating it yields CASSVSISYEQYF. The genes are TRBV10-3 and TRBJ2-7; D gene uncertain. With 10 bases removed from V and 1 base from J, the gap between germline ends came to 14 bases. From germline, CDR1 is ENHRY and CDR2 SYGVKD. This CDR3 comprises 13 residues.

This clonotype was found many times. This chain connects TRBV20-1 to TRBJ1-3; no reliable D call. CDR3 length equals 13 residues. V lost 3 bases and J lost 5, with 11 bases in between. Germline CDR1 is DFQATT and CDR2 is SNEGSKA (reference sequence). For the CDR3, the DNA is TGCAGTGCTAGGGACCCCCAAAGAAACACCATATATTTT. It is translated as CSARDPQRNTIYF.